The rows below give T cell receptor beta chains drawn from one sample of a study of memory CD4+ T cells and cytomegalovirus serostatus. TCRdb's table, derived via immunoSEQ multiplex PCR, lists solely in-frame clones and lacks some. The table includes about 56,000 clones, about four fifths detected once. The sequencing input was memory CD4+ T cells from blood. These TCRs come from an adult in good health and CMV-seronegative. Each CDR3 is given without its conserved first and last residue. The order of the fields is V gene, D gene, CDR3 length, J gene, CDR3 protein. A D gene is named only where the DNA matches it firmly.

v_call: TRBV19
d_call: TRBD1
cdr3_length: 13
j_call: TRBJ1-5
cdr3_aa: ASSWGQGSNQPQH

v_call: TRBV29-1
d_call: -
cdr3_length: 11
j_call: TRBJ2-5
cdr3_aa: SVDGPRQETQY

v_call: TRBV5-1
d_call: TRBD2
cdr3_length: 15
j_call: TRBJ2-5
cdr3_aa: ASSASGTSGGRETQY

v_call: TRBV13
d_call: -
cdr3_length: 16
j_call: TRBJ1-1
cdr3_aa: ASSSNRIGDRIGTEAF

v_call: TRBV20-1
d_call: TRBD1
cdr3_length: 9
j_call: TRBJ2-7
cdr3_aa: SATTRDSKY

v_call: TRBV11-3
d_call: TRBD1
cdr3_length: 11
j_call: TRBJ1-1
cdr3_aa: ASSRQGGTEAF

v_call: TRBV5-6
d_call: TRBD1
cdr3_length: 13
j_call: TRBJ1-4
cdr3_aa: ASSRRTGLNEKLF

v_call: TRBV7-2
d_call: -
cdr3_length: 12
j_call: TRBJ1-1
cdr3_aa: ASSLQGGDTEAF

v_call: TRBV28
d_call: TRBD1
cdr3_length: 13
j_call: TRBJ2-3
cdr3_aa: ASGQALLGTDTQY

v_call: TRBV6-5
d_call: TRBD1
cdr3_length: 11
j_call: TRBJ2-1
cdr3_aa: ASGTGAKNEQF

v_call: TRBV28
d_call: TRBD1
cdr3_length: 13
j_call: TRBJ2-5
cdr3_aa: ASSFQGAGQETQY

v_call: TRBV28
d_call: -
cdr3_length: 12
j_call: TRBJ1-1
cdr3_aa: ASSSSQMNTEAF

v_call: TRBV30
d_call: TRBD1
cdr3_length: 14
j_call: TRBJ1-4
cdr3_aa: AYLGTGWGRNEKLF

v_call: TRBV14
d_call: -
cdr3_length: 15
j_call: TRBJ1-3
cdr3_aa: ASSQAPRGWGRNTIY

v_call: TRBV6-5
d_call: -
cdr3_length: 13
j_call: TRBJ1-2
cdr3_aa: ASSTGGGRNYGYT

v_call: TRBV7-3
d_call: -
cdr3_length: 14
j_call: TRBJ1-4
cdr3_aa: ASRCGVPTTNEKLF

v_call: TRBV28
d_call: -
cdr3_length: 14
j_call: TRBJ1-2
cdr3_aa: ASSHYRVQTNYGYT

v_call: TRBV7-2
d_call: TRBD2
cdr3_length: 14
j_call: TRBJ2-3
cdr3_aa: ASTASGGTSTDTQY

v_call: TRBV29-1
d_call: -
cdr3_length: 9
j_call: TRBJ2-1
cdr3_aa: SVGQANEQF

v_call: TRBV30
d_call: -
cdr3_length: 10
j_call: TRBJ1-2
cdr3_aa: AWSISSYGYT

v_call: TRBV4-3
d_call: -
cdr3_length: 13
j_call: TRBJ2-6
cdr3_aa: ASRGGQSGANVLT